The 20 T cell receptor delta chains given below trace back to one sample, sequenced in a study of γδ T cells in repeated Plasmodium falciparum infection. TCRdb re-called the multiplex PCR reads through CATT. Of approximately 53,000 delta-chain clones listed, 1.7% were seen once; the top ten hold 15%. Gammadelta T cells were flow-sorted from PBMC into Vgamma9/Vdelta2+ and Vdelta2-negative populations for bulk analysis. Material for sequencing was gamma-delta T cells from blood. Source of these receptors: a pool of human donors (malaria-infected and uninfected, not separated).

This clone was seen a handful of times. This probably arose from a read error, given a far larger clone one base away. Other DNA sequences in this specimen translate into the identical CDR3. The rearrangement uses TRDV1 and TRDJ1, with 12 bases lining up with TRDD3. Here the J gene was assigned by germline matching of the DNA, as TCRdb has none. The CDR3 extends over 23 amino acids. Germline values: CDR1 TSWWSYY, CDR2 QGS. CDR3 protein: CALGAPPTGILGDTNLCTDKLIF. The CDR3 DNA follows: TGTGCTCTCGGGGCACCTCCTACGGGCATACTGGGGGATACCAATCTTTGCACCGATAAACTCATCTTT.

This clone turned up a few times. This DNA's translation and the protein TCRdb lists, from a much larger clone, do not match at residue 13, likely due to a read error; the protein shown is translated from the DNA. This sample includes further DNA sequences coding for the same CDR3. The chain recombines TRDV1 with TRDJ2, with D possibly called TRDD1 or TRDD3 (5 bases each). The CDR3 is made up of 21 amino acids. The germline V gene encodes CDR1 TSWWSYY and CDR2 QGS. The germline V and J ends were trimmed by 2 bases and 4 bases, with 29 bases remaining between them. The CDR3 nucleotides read TGTGCTCTTGGGGAAGAGTCGTACCATGAAATGGGCAACGGGGAGACAGCACAACTCTTCTTT. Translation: CALGEESYHEMGNGETAQLFF.

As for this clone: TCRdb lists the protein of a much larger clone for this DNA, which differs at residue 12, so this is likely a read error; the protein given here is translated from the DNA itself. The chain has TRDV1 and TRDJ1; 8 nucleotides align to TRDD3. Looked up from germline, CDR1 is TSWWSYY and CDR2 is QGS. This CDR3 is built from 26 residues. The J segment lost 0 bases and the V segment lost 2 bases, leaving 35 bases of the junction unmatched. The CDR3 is CALGEAKGLLGAQTILGAVNTDKLIF. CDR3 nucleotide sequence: TGTGCTCTTGGGGAAGCTAAAGGTCTCCTGGGTGCACAGACGATACTGGGGGCTGTTAACACCGATAAACTCATCTTT.

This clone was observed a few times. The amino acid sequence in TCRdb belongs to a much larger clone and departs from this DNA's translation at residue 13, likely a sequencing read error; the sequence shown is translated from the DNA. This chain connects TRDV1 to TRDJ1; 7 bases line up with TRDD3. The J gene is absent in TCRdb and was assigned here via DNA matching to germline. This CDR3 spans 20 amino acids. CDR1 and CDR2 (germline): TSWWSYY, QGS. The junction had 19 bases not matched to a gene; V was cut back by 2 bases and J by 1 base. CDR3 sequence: CALGESDWGSFNSLTDKLIF. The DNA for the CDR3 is TGTGCTCTTGGGGAATCCGACTGGGGATCCTTCAACTCCCTCACCGATAAACTCATCTTT.

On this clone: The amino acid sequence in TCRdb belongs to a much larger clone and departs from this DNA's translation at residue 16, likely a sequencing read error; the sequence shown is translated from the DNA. This CDR3 reads CALGEPPSGRTVNWGIPGASRSSYTDKLIF. Written as DNA, the CDR3 is TGTGCTCTTGGGGAACCTCCTTCCGGTCGGACTGTGAACTGGGGGATACCTGGGGCATCACGGAGTTCGTACACCGATAAACTCATCTTT. This chain uses TRDV1 with TRDJ1, with 12 nucleotides matching TRDD3. TCRdb gives no J gene; it was assigned here by matching the DNA to germline. Germline CDR1 is TSWWSYY and CDR2 is QGS. The CDR3 covers 30 residues. J gave up 0 bases and V 1 base, and 42 bases lay outside the gene matches.

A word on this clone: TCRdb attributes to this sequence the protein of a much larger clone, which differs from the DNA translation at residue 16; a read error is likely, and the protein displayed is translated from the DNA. CDR3 nucleotide sequence: TGTGCTCTTGGGGACAACTTCCTAGTTGGGTGGGGGACCCACACCGGTAAACTCATCTTT. Translated, it gives CALGDNFLVGWGTHTGKLIF. This chain joins TRDV1 and TRDJ1; the D call may be TRDD2 or TRDD3 (7 bases each). The J gene comes from matching the DNA to germline here; TCRdb lacks it. The germline V gene encodes CDR1 TSWWSYY and CDR2 QGS. This CDR3 region has 20 residues.

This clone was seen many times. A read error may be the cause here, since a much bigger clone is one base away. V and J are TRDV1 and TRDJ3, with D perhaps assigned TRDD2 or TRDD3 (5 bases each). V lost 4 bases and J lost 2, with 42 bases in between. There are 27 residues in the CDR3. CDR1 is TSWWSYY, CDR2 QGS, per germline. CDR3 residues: CALGVLTTYRAWRIDGITPWDTRQMFF. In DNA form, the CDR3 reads TGTGCTCTTGGGGTCCTCACTACCTACCGTGCGTGGCGGATAGACGGAATAACCCCCTGGGACACCCGACAGATGTTTTTC.

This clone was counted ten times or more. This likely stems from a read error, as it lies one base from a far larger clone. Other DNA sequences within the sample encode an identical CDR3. As DNA, the CDR3 is TGTGCTCTTGGGGAATTAGCCTCCGATACTGGGGGATGCCGGATTAGGAGGGGCACCGATAAACTCATCTTT. Protein: CALGELASDTGGCRIRRGTDKLIF. V is TRDV1 and J is TRDJ1; TRDD3 agrees at 10 bases. Germline V gene sequence: CDR1 TSWWSYY, CDR2 QGS. V shed 2 bases and J 1 base; nucleotides not matched to a gene: 28. This CDR3 region has 24 residues.

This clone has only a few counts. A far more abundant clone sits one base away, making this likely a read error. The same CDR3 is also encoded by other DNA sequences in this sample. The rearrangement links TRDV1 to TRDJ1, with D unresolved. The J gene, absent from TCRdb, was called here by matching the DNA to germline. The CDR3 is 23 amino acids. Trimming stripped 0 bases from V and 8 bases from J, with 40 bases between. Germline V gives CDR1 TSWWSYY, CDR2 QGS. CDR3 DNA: TGTGCTCTTGGGGAACTAGACAGTAGCTACGGATGGTGGGCGAAACCGGGCTTCGACAAACTCATCTTT. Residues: CALGELDSSYGWWAKPGFDKLIF.

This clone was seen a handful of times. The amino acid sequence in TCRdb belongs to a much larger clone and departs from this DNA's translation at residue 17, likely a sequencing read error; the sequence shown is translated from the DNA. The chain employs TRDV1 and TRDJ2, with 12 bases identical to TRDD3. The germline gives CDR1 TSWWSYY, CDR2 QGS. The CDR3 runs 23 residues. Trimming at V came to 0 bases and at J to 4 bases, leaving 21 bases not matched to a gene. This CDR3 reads CALGELGRETYWGILSSTAQLFF. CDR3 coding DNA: TGTGCTCTTGGGGAACTAGGTAGGGAGACCTACTGGGGGATACTCTCTTCGACAGCACAACTCTTCTTT.

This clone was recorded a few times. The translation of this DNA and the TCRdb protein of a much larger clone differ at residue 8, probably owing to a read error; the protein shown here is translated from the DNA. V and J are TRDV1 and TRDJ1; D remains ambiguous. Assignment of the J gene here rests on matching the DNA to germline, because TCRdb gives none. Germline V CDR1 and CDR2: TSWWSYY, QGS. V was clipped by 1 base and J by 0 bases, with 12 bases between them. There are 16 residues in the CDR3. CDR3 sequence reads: CALGEPLLPYTDKLIF. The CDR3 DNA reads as TGTGCTCTTGGGGAACCGCTCCTCCCATACACCGATAAACTCATCTTT.

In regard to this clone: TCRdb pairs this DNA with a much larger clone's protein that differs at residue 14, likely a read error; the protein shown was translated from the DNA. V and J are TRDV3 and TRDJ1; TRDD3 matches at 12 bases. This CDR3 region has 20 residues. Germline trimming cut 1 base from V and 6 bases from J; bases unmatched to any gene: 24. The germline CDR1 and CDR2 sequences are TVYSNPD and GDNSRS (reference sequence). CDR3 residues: CAFNIPVPYWGIQRPYKLIF. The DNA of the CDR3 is TGTGCCTTTAATATACCCGTTCCCTACTGGGGGATACAGAGGCCTTATAAACTCATCTTT.

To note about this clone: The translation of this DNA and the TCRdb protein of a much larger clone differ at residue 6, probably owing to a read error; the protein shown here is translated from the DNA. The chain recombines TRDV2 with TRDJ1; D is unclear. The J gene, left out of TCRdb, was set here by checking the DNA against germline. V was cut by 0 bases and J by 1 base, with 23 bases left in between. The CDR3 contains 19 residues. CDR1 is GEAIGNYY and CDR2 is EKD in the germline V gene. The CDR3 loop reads CACDTALAGPIGSTDKLIF. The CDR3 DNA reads TGTGCCTGTGACACCGCACTCGCGGGCCCTATCGGAAGCACCGATAAACTCATCTTT.

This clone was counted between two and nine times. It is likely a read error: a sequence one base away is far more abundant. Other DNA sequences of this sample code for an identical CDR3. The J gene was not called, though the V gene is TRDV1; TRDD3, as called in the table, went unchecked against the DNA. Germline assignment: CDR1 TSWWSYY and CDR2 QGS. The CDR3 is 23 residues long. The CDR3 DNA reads TGTGCTCTTGGGGATCCCCCGGAAGGTTGGGGGATTGTGTCTATCCCTTTGACAGCACAACTTTTCTTT. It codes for CALGDPPEGWGIVSIPLTAQLFF.

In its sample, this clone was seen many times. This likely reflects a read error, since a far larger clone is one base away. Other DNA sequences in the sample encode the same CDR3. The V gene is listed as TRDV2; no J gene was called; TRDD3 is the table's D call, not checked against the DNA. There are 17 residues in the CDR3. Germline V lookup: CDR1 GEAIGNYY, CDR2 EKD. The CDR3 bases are TGTGCCTGTGCCCCTTTCTGGGGGAAATCGTACACCGATAAGCTCATCTTT. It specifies CACAPFWGKSYTDKLIF.

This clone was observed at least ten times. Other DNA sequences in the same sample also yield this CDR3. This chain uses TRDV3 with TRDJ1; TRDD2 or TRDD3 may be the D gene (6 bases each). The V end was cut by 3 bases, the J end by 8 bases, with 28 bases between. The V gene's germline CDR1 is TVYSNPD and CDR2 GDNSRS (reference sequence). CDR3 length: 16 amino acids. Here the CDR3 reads CAFAPTAGDPSAKLIF. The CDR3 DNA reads TGTGCCTTCGCTCCTACAGCTGGGGATCCGTCCGCCAAACTCATCTTT.

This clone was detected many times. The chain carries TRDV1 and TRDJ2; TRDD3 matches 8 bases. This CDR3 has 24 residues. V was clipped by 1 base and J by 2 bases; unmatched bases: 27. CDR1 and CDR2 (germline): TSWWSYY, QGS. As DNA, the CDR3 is TGTGCTCTTGGGGAACGAAGGGGAGATTGTAAAGAAGTAGCTGGGGGACACTTGACAGCACAACTCTTCTTT. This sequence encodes CALGERRGDCKEVAGGHLTAQLFF.

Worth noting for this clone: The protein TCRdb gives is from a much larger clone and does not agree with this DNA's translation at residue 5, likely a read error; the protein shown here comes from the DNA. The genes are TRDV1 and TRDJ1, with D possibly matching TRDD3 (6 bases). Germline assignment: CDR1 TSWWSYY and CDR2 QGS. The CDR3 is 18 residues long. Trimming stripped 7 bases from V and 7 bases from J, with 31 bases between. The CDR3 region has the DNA TGTGCTCTTGAGTCTTCCGGCCTGGGGACTCCAGCGAAAACTAAACTCATCTTT. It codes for CALESSGLGTPAKTKLIF.

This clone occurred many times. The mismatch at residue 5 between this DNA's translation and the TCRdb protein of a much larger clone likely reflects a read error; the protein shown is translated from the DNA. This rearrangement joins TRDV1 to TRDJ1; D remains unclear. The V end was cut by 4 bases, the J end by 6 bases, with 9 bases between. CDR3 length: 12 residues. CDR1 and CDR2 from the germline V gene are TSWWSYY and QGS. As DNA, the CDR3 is TGTGCTCTTGGGGGACGTCGACATAAACTCATCTTT. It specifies CALGGRRHKLIF.

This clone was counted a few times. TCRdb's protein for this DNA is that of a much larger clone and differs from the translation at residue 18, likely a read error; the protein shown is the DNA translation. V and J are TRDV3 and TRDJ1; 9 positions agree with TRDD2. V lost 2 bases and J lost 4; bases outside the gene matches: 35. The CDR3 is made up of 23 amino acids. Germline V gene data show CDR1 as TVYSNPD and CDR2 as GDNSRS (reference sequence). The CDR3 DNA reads TGTGCCTTTGGGATGTTGAGCCTTCCTACGGCCTACTGGGGACCCTTAAGGAACGATAAACTCATCTTT. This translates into CAFGMLSLPTAYWGPLRNDKLIF.